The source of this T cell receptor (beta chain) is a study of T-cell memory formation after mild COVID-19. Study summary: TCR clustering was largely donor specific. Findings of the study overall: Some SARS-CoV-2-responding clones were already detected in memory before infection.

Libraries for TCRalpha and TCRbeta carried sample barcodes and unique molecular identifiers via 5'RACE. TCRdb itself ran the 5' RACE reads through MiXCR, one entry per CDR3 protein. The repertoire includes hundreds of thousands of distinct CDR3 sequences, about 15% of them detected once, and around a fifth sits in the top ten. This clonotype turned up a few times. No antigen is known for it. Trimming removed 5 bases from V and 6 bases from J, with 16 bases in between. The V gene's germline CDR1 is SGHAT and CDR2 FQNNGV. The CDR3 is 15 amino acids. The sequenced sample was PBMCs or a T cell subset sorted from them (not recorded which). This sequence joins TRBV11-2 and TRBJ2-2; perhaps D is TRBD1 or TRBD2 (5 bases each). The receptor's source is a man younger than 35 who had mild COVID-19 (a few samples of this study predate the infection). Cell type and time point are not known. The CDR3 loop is CASSLRDVKSGELFF. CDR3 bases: TGTGCCAGCAGCCTCCGGGACGTCAAGTCCGGGGAGCTGTTTTTT.